A single TCR beta chain is shown here with its context. The antigen remains unidentified. This CDR3 is built from 14 residues. V was shortened by 4 bases and J by 3 bases, with 10 bases between the two germline ends. In germline, CDR1 is SGHRS, CDR2 YFSETQ. The data were obtained in a study of yellow fever vaccine responses in identical twins. Study-level findings and limits: Reportedly, the T cell response mounted by twins to vaccine seemed partly convergent, partly personalized.

TCRdb re-derived calls from the RT-PCR reads in MiXCR, one entry per CDR3 protein. The sample holds about 2,400 distinct CDR3 sequences, over 65% seen once. The rearrangement uses TRBV5-1 and TRBJ1-4; perhaps TRBD1 as D (5 bases). This specimen was T cells from blood (PBMCs), unsorted or a sorted subset (not recorded which), taken before or after yellow fever vaccination (not recorded which). The clonotype originates from a woman between 18 and 29 years old who received the yellow fever vaccine. The CDR3 protein is CASSPSTANEKLFF. As DNA, the CDR3 is TGCGCCAGCAGCCCCTCGACAGCTAATGAAAAACTGTTTTTT.